The 14 T cell receptor beta chains presented below share a single source sample, sequenced in a study of PD-1 blockade in classical Hodgkin lymphoma. Data came from immunoSEQ multiplex PCR; TCRdb stores just in-frame clones and leaves some out. The table lists 15,000 to 20,000 clones, about nine tenths of them singletons, with approximately 4.1% in the top ten. Sample time point: newly diagnosed, previously untreated cHL patient sample. Sequences were obtained from peripheral blood mononuclear cells (PBMCs). The receptors shown here come from a human donor with classical Hodgkin lymphoma.

This rearrangement joins TRBV28 to TRBJ2-7; TRBD2 aligns across 10 bases. There are 16 residues in the CDR3. V shed 5 bases, J shed 6 bases, and the junction held 13 bases outside the gene matches. Germline values: CDR1 MDHEN, CDR2 SYDVKM. The CDR3 nucleotides are TGTGCCAGCAGTCCCTCACTAGCGGGAAGGAGGGGCGAGCAGTACTTC. Its translation is CASSPSLAGRRGEQYF.

V gene TRBV25-1 combines with J gene TRBJ2-7, with 8 bases matching TRBD1. Germline V CDR1 and CDR2: MGHDK, SYGVNS. V shed 7 bases and J 6 bases; nucleotides not matched to a gene: 14. The CDR3 sequence is 15 residues long. In DNA form, the CDR3 reads TGTGCCAGCACCCAGAACGGGGGCAGGGGGCCCGAGCAGTACTTC. This gives the protein CASTQNGGRGPEQYF.

The CDR3 nucleotides read TGTGCCAGCAGTTTATGGTCTAGCGGGAACACAGATACGCAGTATTTT. It yields the protein CASSLWSSGNTDTQYF. The chain combines TRBV28 with TRBJ2-3; TRBD2 agrees at 9 bases. Germline V gene data show CDR1 as MDHEN and CDR2 as SYDVKM. The CDR3 is 16 residues long. The V gene end was trimmed by 0 bases and the J gene end by 2 bases; junction bases not matched to a gene: 3.

This clone was recorded once. The chain has TRBV6-5 and TRBJ1-2; a weak D match, TRBD1 (5 bases). This CDR3 has 13 residues. V dropped 7 bases and J dropped 2 bases, with 11 bases sitting between them. Germline V CDR1 and CDR2: MNHEY, SVGAGI. The chain's CDR3 is CASTRDSNYGYTF. In DNA, the CDR3 is TGTGCCAGCACGAGGGACTCAAACTATGGCTACACCTTC.

There are a few counts of this clone. This sequence joins TRBV10-3 and TRBJ1-5, with 8 bases lining up with TRBD1. J lost 6 bases, V lost 4 bases, and 2 bases had no gene match. Germline CDR1 is ENHRY and CDR2 is SYGVKD. This CDR3 region has 13 residues. CDR3 sequence (DNA): TGTGCCATCAGTGCAGGGGGCCTTCAGCCCCAGCATTTT. It is translated as CAISAGGLQPQHF.

This clone was observed a few times. J is TRBJ1-3 and V is TRBV2; no definite D call. CDR3 length: 15 residues. Germline V gives CDR1 SNHLY, CDR2 FYNNEI. The germline V and J ends were trimmed by 6 bases and 2 bases, with 14 bases remaining between them. The CDR3 sequence is CASRLRGETGNTIYF. In DNA form, the CDR3 reads TGTGCCAGCAGGCTCCGGGGAGAAACTGGAAACACCATATATTTT.

This clone has a handful of counts. V usage is TRBV28 and J usage is TRBJ1-2, with 9 bases aligning to TRBD1. V dropped 6 bases and J dropped 5; count of bases not matched to a gene: 10. CDR3 length: 15 amino acids. CDR1 is MDHEN and CDR2 is SYDVKM in the germline V gene. CDR3 sequence: CASRWGTGSRYGYTF. The CDR3 coding sequence is TGTGCCAGCAGGTGGGGGACAGGGTCTAGGTATGGCTACACCTTC.

This clone has just one count. This sequence joins TRBV5-1 and TRBJ1-5, with 8 bases fitting TRBD1. The CDR3 spans 15 residues. Germline lookup yields CDR1 SGHRS and CDR2 YFSETQ. V dropped 0 bases and J dropped 2; count of bases not matched to a gene: 1. For the CDR3, the DNA is TGCGCCAGCAGCTTGGAGGGACAGGGCAATCAGCCCCAGCATTTT. Translated, it gives CASSLEGQGNQPQHF.

The rearrangement uses TRBV6-5 and TRBJ2-3, with a weak D call TRBD1 (5 bases). Germline V gene sequence: CDR1 MNHEY, CDR2 SVGAGI. This CDR3 region has 13 residues. The ends were cut back, 3 bases at V and 3 bases at J, with 7 bases in the middle. The CDR3 spells CASSYKGTDTQYF. CDR3 coding DNA: TGTGCCAGCAGTTATAAGGGGACAGATACGCAGTATTTT.

V gene TRBV7-9 combines with J gene TRBJ1-2; D might be TRBD1 (6 bases). Germline V gene sequence: CDR1 SEHNR, CDR2 FQNEAQ (reference sequence). Trimming stripped 4 bases from V and 3 bases from J, with 6 bases between. CDR3 length: 12 residues. CDR3 region: CASSWTDYGYTF. The CDR3 region has the DNA TGTGCCAGCAGCTGGACAGACTATGGCTACACCTTC.

The genes are TRBV6-6 and TRBJ1-4; D is unresolved. V shed 2 bases and J shed 2 bases, with 0 bases lying between them. The CDR3 length is 12 residues. Germline V gives CDR1 MNHNY, CDR2 SVGAGI (reference sequence). CDR3 loop: CASSYTNEKLFF. The CDR3 nucleotides are TGTGCCAGCAGTTACACTAATGAAAAACTGTTTTTT.

The chain employs TRBV18 and TRBJ2-7, with D uncertain. This CDR3 is 13 amino acids long. Trimming took 6 bases from V and 4 from J, leaving 13 bases between them. CDR1 is KGHSH, CDR2 LQKENI, per germline. The CDR3 sequence: CASSLQSPYEQYF. CDR3 nucleotides: TGTGCCAGCTCCCTACAGTCACCATACGAGCAGTACTTC.

The chain uses TRBV19 and TRBJ2-3, with D perhaps TRBD1 (6 bases). This CDR3 region has 15 residues. Germline values: CDR1 LNHDA, CDR2 SQIVND (reference sequence). The V gene lost 2 bases and the J gene lost 2 bases, with 11 bases spanning the gap. The CDR3 region is CASSIWGPDTDTQYF. CDR3 DNA sequence: TGTGCCAGTAGTATATGGGGGCCGGACACAGATACGCAGTATTTT.

The rearrangement links TRBV7-2 to TRBJ2-5; 10 bases match TRBD2. Germline V CDR1 and CDR2: SGHTA, FQGNSA. The CDR3 loop spans 14 amino acids. The J segment lost 14 bases and the V segment lost 1 base, leaving 10 bases of the junction unmatched. DNA for the CDR3: TGTGCCAGCAGCTTAGATAGTAGCGGGAGGTTCTTATACTTC. Translating it yields CASSLDSSGRFLYF.